This TCR beta chain was identified in a study of blood T cell repertoires in COVID-19. Study information: Samples of COVID-19 (acute and convalescent) were obtained from the United States, Italy and Spain. T cells, B-cell-depleted T cells, or PBMCs supplied cDNA or gDNA.

Germline V gene sequence: CDR1 GTSNPN, CDR2 SVGIG (reference sequence). The CDR3 runs to 18 residues. Losses at the gene ends were 4 bases for V and 4 bases for J; bases not matched to a gene: 13. Under the authors' procedure: Using reference gene primer amplification, nucleated cell counts were estimated. The assay was immunoSEQ multiplex PCR, and TCRdb's table has in-frame clones only and misses some. The V and J calls and clone size were taken over from that table, and D and trimming were inferred from the DNA. The table lists about 69,000 clones, around 77% of them singletons. The receptor was isolated from a man between 60 and 75 years old with acute or convalescent COVID-19. V usage is TRBV30 and J usage is TRBJ2-3, with 14 bases matching TRBD2. The source material was peripheral blood. This CDR3 is CAWKGLAGATRPPDTQYF. DNA of the CDR3: TGTGCCTGGAAGGGACTAGCGGGGGCCACCCGACCCCCAGATACGCAGTATTTT.